A single sample is the source of the 30 T cell receptor beta chains below, sequenced in a study of graft-versus-host responses after intestinal transplantation. Clones were read by immunoSEQ multiplex PCR, and TCRdb kept only the in-frame ones, dropping some. The table includes some 100,000 clones, 75% to 95% detected once. For these TCRs, the target antigens are not known. Specimen: unstimulated CD8+ T cells sorted from spleen or lymph node cells, collected before intestinal transplant. The receptors were gathered from a human donor who received an intestinal transplant.

This chain uses TRBV30 with TRBJ1-2, with D perhaps TRBD1 (6 bases). The germline V and J ends were trimmed by 1 base and 5 bases, with 14 bases remaining between them. Germline V gives CDR1 GTSNPN, CDR2 SVGIG (reference sequence). The CDR3 contains 14 residues. CDR3 nucleotide sequence: TGTGCCTGGAGTGCCGCCGGAAGGGGGTATGGCTACACCTTC. Residues: CAWSAAGRGYGYTF.

The chain links TRBV7-6 to TRBJ2-7; D unclear. CDR1 SGHVS and CDR2 FNYEAQ come from the germline V gene. V lost 2 bases to trimming and J lost 2 bases, with 10 bases between them. This CDR3 has 14 amino acids. The CDR3 spells CASSLSGRTYEQYF. CDR3 coding DNA: TGTGCCAGCAGCTTATCCGGCAGGACCTACGAGCAGTACTTC.

V gene TRBV6-5 combines with J gene TRBJ2-3, with D perhaps TRBD1 (6 bases). The V end was cut by 10 bases, the J end by 4 bases, with 18 bases between. The CDR3 runs 14 residues. Germline lookup yields CDR1 MNHEY and CDR2 SVGAGI. CDR3 sequence: CATSWGLWADTQYF. DNA for the CDR3: TGTGCCACTTCGTGGGGGCTTTGGGCAGATACGCAGTATTTT.

The V call is TRBV5-6, the J call TRBJ2-1; D possibly matches TRBD1 or TRBD2 (5 bases each). The V end was cut by 4 bases, the J end by 10 bases, with 18 bases between. This CDR3 has 14 residues. The germline V gene encodes CDR1 SGHDT and CDR2 YYEEEE. Here the CDR3 reads CASSPGSRPGEQFF. For the CDR3, the DNA is TGTGCCAGCAGCCCAGGGAGTAGACCCGGAGAGCAGTTCTTC.

V and J are TRBV5-1 and TRBJ1-1; 10 bases match TRBD1. J gave up 0 bases and V 2 bases, and 4 bases lay outside the gene matches. This CDR3 region has 16 residues. Germline values: CDR1 SGHRS, CDR2 YFSETQ. The CDR3 nucleotides read TGCGCCAGCAGCTTCCCCGGACAGGGGGTGAACACTGAAGCTTTCTTT. Its protein is CASSFPGQGVNTEAFF.

Concerning this clone itself: The same CDR3 is also encoded by other DNA sequences in this sample. The rearrangement links TRBV7-6 to TRBJ1-1, with no clear D. V lost 1 base to trimming and J lost 0 bases, with 6 bases between them. The CDR3 is 14 residues long. CDR1 SGHVS and CDR2 FNYEAQ come from the germline V gene. The DNA for the CDR3 is TGTGCCAGCAGCTTAGGTGGGCTGAACACTGAAGCTTTCTTT. Protein product: CASSLGGLNTEAFF.

There are a few counts of this clone. V gene TRBV28 combines with J gene TRBJ2-7; D unclear. The length of the CDR3 is 13 residues. Germline CDR1 and CDR2: MDHEN and SYDVKM. V lost 3 bases, J lost 4 bases, and 10 bases lay in between. DNA for the CDR3: TGTGCCAGCAGTTTTTGGGAAAGGTACGAGCAGTACTTC. This codes for CASSFWERYEQYF.

The CDR3 here is CASSLAGDYGYTF. The CDR3 DNA is TGTGCCAGCAGTTTAGCGGGGGACTATGGCTACACCTTC. The chain is built from TRBV27 and TRBJ1-2; tentatively, D is TRBD1 (5 bases). The CDR3 totals 13 residues. Per the germline V gene, CDR1 is MNHEY and CDR2 is SMNVEV (reference sequence). The V gene lost 2 bases and the J gene lost 3 bases, with 7 bases spanning the gap.

Notes on this clone: Sequence at one end of the junction differs from germline and may be a read error. This chain connects TRBV2 to TRBJ2-7, with a possible D match to TRBD2 (5 bases). This CDR3 is built from 11 residues. Germline-derived CDR1 and CDR2 are SNHLY and FYNNEI. As DNA, the CDR3 is TGTGCCAGCAGTGATTCTCTGATCGGGGTCTTC. It codes for CASSDSLIGVF.

The gene calls are TRBV6-1 and TRBJ2-5; a weak D match, TRBD2 (5 bases). CDR1 and CDR2 (germline): MNHNS, SASEGT. The CDR3 loop spans 17 amino acids. V was shortened by 2 bases and J by 0 bases, with 16 bases between the two germline ends. The CDR3: CASSEYVGGSNQETQYF. In DNA, the CDR3 is TGTGCCAGCAGTGAATATGTCGGCGGGTCCAACCAAGAGACCCAGTACTTC.

The chain couples TRBV7-6 to TRBJ2-5, with D maybe TRBD1 (6 bases). The germline CDR1 and CDR2 sequences are SGHVS and FNYEAQ. This CDR3 has 16 residues. The V end was cut by 3 bases, the J end by 2 bases, with 16 bases between. CDR3 amino acids: CASSLGPLGGQETQYF. The CDR3 DNA reads as TGTGCCAGCAGCTTGGGACCGTTAGGGGGTCAAGAGACCCAGTACTTC.

This chain uses TRBV6-1 with TRBJ2-7; no reliable D call. Germline V CDR1 and CDR2: MNHNS, SASEGT. This CDR3 has 18 residues. V was clipped by 2 bases and J by 5 bases, with 25 bases between them. CDR3 DNA: TGTGCCAGCAGTGAAATAAGATATGAGACCAACGAAAAACACGAGCAGTACTTC. Its protein is CASSEIRYETNEKHEQYF.

This clone was counted only a few times. This same CDR3 is encoded by further DNA sequences in the sample. This sequence joins TRBV9 and TRBJ2-3; no clear D. Germline V gene sequence: CDR1 SGDLS, CDR2 YYNGEE. The length of the CDR3 is 13 residues. The ends were cut back, 1 base at V and 1 base at J, with 4 bases in the middle. This chain's CDR3 is CASSVTGTDTQYF. The CDR3 nucleotides read TGTGCCAGCAGCGTAACCGGCACAGATACGCAGTATTTT.

This chain links TRBV5-5 with TRBJ2-2, with D possibly matching TRBD1 (5 bases). Germline values: CDR1 SGHKS, CDR2 YYEKEE (reference sequence). The CDR3 has 14 amino acids. Trimming removed 4 bases from V and 6 bases from J, with 13 bases in between. Here the CDR3 reads CASSLEAGPGELFF. The DNA for the CDR3 is TGTGCCAGCAGCCTCGAGGCAGGGCCCGGGGAGCTGTTTTTT.

The rearrangement uses TRBV6-5 and TRBJ2-7; no clear D gene. The CDR3 has 13 residues. V lost 0 bases, J lost 5 bases, and 8 bases lay in between. CDR1 and CDR2 from the germline V gene are MNHEY and SVGAGI. In nucleotides, the CDR3 is TGTGCCAGCAGTTACTCGAAGTGGGACGAGCAGTACTTC. Amino acid sequence: CASSYSKWDEQYF.

By frequency in the sample, this clone is medium-sized (0.01 to 0.1%). The chain carries TRBV30 and TRBJ2-2; 9 bases map to TRBD1. The CDR3 spans 14 residues. Germline trimming cut 6 bases from V and 6 bases from J; bases unmatched to any gene: 8. CDR1 GTSNPN and CDR2 SVGIG come from the germline V gene (reference sequence). The CDR3 loop reads CACRTGQGSGELFF. In DNA form, the CDR3 reads TGTGCCTGCCGGACGGGACAGGGATCCGGGGAGCTGTTTTTT.

The chain employs TRBV6-6 and TRBJ2-7, with TRBD2 as a possible D gene (6 bases). CDR1 and CDR2 (germline): MNHNY, SVGAGI (reference sequence). The CDR3 extends over 13 amino acids. The V gene lost 0 bases and the J gene lost 9 bases, with 12 bases spanning the gap. As DNA, the CDR3 is TGTGCCAGCAGTTACTCGGGACTCCCCGGGCAGTACTTC. Protein sequence: CASSYSGLPGQYF.

The CDR3 loop is CASRPYAQGYYNEQFF. Here the CDR3 DNA reads TGTGCCAGCAGACCCTACGCACAGGGATACTACAATGAGCAGTTCTTC. The rearrangement links TRBV11-2 to TRBJ2-1; tentative D call: TRBD1 (6 bases). The CDR3 loop spans 16 amino acids. Germline CDR1 is SGHAT and CDR2 is FQNNGV. Trimming shortened V by 6 bases and J by 3 bases, and 18 bases separated the two germline ends.

The V gene is TRBV7-5, the J gene TRBJ1-6; the table's D gene call, TRBD1, was not cross checked with the DNA. TRBV7-5 is recorded as a pseudogene. The CDR3 is 15 amino acids. In DNA, the CDR3 is TGTGTCACTCCGGCGGGACAGCCCTATAATTCACCCCTCCACTTT. Its protein is CVTPAGQPYNSPLHF.

In DNA form, the CDR3 reads TGCGCCAGCAGCTTGGTTGGTTTTTTGAACACTGAAGCTTTCTTT. Translated, it gives CASSLVGFLNTEAFF. The rearrangement links TRBV5-1 to TRBJ1-1; no clear D. The CDR3 covers 15 residues. Germline assignment: CDR1 SGHRS and CDR2 YFSETQ. V was shortened by 0 bases and J by 0 bases, with 9 bases between the two germline ends.

V usage is TRBV7-9 and J usage is TRBJ2-1, with TRBD2 as a possible D gene (5 bases). Looked up from germline, CDR1 is SEHNR and CDR2 is FQNEAQ (reference sequence). This CDR3 is 15 amino acids long. The ends were cut back, 5 bases at V and 0 bases at J, with 11 bases in the middle. CDR3 amino acids: CASSALTSSYNEQFF. As DNA, the CDR3 is TGTGCCAGCAGCGCCCTCACTAGCTCCTACAATGAGCAGTTCTTC.

CDR3: CASSEYVGAYYEQYF. For the CDR3, the DNA is TGTGCCAGCAGCGAGTATGTGGGCGCCTACTACGAGCAGTACTTC. This sequence joins TRBV7-6 and TRBJ2-7; D gene ambiguous. Germline CDR1 SGHVS, CDR2 FNYEAQ. The CDR3 has 15 amino acids. Trimming shortened V by 5 bases and J by 3 bases, and 17 bases separated the two germline ends.

This clone was detected a few times. The chain uses TRBV29-1 and TRBJ2-7; 7 nucleotides agree with TRBD1. Unmatched junction bases numbered 0, after V lost 4 bases and J lost 0 bases. CDR1 is SQVTM, CDR2 ANQGSEA, per germline. CDR3 length: 12 residues. CDR3 loop: CSVGDSSYEQYF. In nucleotides, the CDR3 is TGCAGCGTTGGGGACAGCTCCTACGAGCAGTACTTC.

This sequence joins TRBV15 and TRBJ2-2; D unclear. Germline loops: CDR1 LNHNV, CDR2 YYDKDF (reference sequence). With 3 bases removed from V and 0 bases from J, the gap between germline ends came to 11 bases. CDR3 length: 16 amino acids. Written as DNA, the CDR3 is TGTGCCACCAGCAGGACCCCGGCGGCGAACACCGGGGAGCTGTTTTTT. It translates to CATSRTPAANTGELFF.

V gene TRBV28 combines with J gene TRBJ1-6; no definite D call. Germline V CDR1 and CDR2: MDHEN, SYDVKM. V was pared by 6 bases and J by 3 bases, with 9 bases between. The CDR3 runs 14 residues. The CDR3 bases are TGTGCCAGCAGGCCTGATAACTATAATTCACCCCTCCACTTT. Its protein product is CASRPDNYNSPLHF.

This clone appeared once. This chain links TRBV6-5 with TRBJ2-1, with a tentative D call TRBD1 (6 bases). The V and J ends lost 5 bases and 6 bases respectively, with 11 bases between them. CDR1 is MNHEY, CDR2 SVGAGI, per germline. This CDR3 is built from 13 residues. CDR3 bases: TGTGCCAGCAGTACAGGGCCTCGCAATGAGCAGTTCTTC. This encodes CASSTGPRNEQFF.

This clone has only a few counts. CDR3 residues: CASMDGLLAKNIQYF. DNA for the CDR3: TGTGCCAGCATGGATGGATTGCTAGCCAAAAACATTCAGTACTTC. The genes are TRBV2 and TRBJ2-4; D unresolved. CDR3 length equals 15 residues. Trimming shortened V by 7 bases and J by 0 bases, and 13 bases separated the two germline ends. CDR1 SNHLY and CDR2 FYNNEI come from the germline V gene.

The genes are TRBV2 and TRBJ2-7; D ambiguous. Germline V CDR1 and CDR2: SNHLY, FYNNEI. With 7 bases removed from V and 1 base from J, the gap between germline ends came to 11 bases. This CDR3 is 13 amino acids long. CDR3 in DNA: TGTGCCAGCAATCCGGATGATTCCTACGAGCAGTACTTC. It encodes CASNPDDSYEQYF.

V usage is TRBV5-5 and J usage is TRBJ1-1; D is undetermined. From germline, CDR1 is SGHKS and CDR2 YYEKEE (reference sequence). The ends were cut back, 1 base at V and 10 bases at J, with 17 bases in the middle. This CDR3 has 14 residues. This CDR3 reads CASSLYTPFARAFF. CDR3 DNA sequence: TGTGCCAGCAGCTTGTACACACCCTTCGCCAGAGCTTTCTTT.

This clone was seen a single time. CDR3 bases: TGTGCCAGCAGCAACGTACTAGGATTGAATGAGCAGTTCTTC. It codes for CASSNVLGLNEQFF. The J gene is TRBJ2-1, the V gene TRBV7-9; maybe TRBD2 (5 bases). Germline-derived CDR1 and CDR2 are SEHNR and FQNEAQ (reference sequence). The CDR3 is 14 amino acids. Trimming took 5 bases from V and 7 from J, leaving 15 bases between them.